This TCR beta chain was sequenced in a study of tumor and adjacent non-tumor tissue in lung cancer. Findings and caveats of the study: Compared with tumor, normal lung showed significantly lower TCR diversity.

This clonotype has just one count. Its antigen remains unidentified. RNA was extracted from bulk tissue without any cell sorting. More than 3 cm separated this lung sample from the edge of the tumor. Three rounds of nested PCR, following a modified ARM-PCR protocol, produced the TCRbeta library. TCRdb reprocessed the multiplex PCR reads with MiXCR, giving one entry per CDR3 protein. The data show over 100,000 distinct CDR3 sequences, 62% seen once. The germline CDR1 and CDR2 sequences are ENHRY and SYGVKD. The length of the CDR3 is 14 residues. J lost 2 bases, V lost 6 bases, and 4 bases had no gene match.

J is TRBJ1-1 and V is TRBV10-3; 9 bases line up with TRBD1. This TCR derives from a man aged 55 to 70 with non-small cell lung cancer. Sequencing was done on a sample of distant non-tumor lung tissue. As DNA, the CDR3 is TGTGCCATCAGCACAGGGGGCGTAAACACTGAAGCTTTCTTT. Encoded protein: CAISTGGVNTEAFF.